This T cell receptor (beta chain) came from a study of T cell repertoires in cytomegalovirus infection. Study in general: Based on public TCR beta signatures, there were indications of CMV infection and of a matching HLA type. General study points: Clonotypes of TCR beta that were HLA-C-restricted and CMV-specific dominated the ex vivo response.

One entry per CDR3 protein results from TCRdb running MiXCR on the reads. The data show under 850,000 distinct CDR3 sequences, approximately 40% seen once. This clonotype turned up a few times. Its target is not known. The trim removed 8 bases at V and 3 bases at J, leaving 10 bases unmatched. Germline CDR1 SGHTA, CDR2 FQGNSA. This CDR3 is 15 amino acids long. Source material: PBMCs. The receptor's source is a human donor in good health (CMV status not recorded). Some clones in this sample may be carry-over from other donors' samples. The chain is built from TRBV7-2 and TRBJ2-7; TRBD1 aligns across 10 bases. The CDR3 DNA sequence: TGTGCCAGCGGAACCGGGACAGGGGCCCTCTACGAGCAGTACTTC. It codes for CASGTGTGALYEQYF.